The clone carrying this T cell receptor (beta chain) was picked up a small number of times. The sample belongs to a study of blood T cell repertoires in COVID-19. Study-wide background: The United States, Italy and Spain supplied acute and convalescent COVID-19 samples.

Sequencing used immunoSEQ multiplex PCR; TCRdb keeps in-frame clones, though not all of them. This sample carries over 130,000 clones, 84% of them seen once, and the ten largest clones take less than 9%. Unmatched junction bases numbered 4, after V lost 4 bases and J lost 1 base. The CDR3 length is 15 residues. CDR1 is SGHNT and CDR2 is YYREEE in the germline V gene (reference sequence). The genes are TRBV5-4 and TRBJ1-2, with TRBD1 identical over 10 bases. The sequence derives from a man aged 25 to 45 with COVID-19, enrolled during active disease. Input material: peripheral blood. CDR3 in DNA: TGTGCCAGCAGCGGGGACAGGGGAATTAACTATGGCTACACCTTC. This translates into CASSGDRGINYGYTF.